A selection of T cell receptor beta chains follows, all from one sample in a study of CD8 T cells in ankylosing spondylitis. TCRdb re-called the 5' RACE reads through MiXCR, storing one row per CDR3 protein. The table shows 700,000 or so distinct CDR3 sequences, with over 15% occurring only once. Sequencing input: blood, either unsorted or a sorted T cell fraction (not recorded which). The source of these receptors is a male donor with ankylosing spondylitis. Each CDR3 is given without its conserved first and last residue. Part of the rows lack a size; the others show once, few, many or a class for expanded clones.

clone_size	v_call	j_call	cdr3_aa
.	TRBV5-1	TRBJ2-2	ASSLIAGSTGELF
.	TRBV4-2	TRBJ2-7	ASSQERLAGTDIYEQY
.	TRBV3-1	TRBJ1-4	ASTPGGSTNEKLF
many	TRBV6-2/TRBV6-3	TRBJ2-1	ASSVTSGSPEQF
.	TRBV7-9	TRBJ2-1	ASSPPGKSYNEQF
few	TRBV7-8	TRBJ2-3	ASSRDRQAANTDTQY
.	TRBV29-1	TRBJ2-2	SVDPSGIGGELF
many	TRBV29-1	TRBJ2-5	SVGGTGGRETQY
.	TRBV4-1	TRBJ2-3	ASSHAQAGATDTQY
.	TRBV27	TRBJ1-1	ASRGTGLNTEAF
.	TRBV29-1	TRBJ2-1	SVEERLASYNEQF
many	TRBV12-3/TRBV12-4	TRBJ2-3	ASSFPSVTDTQY
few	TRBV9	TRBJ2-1	ASAGREETYNEQF
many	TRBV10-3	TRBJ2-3	AISESTRDLTDTQY
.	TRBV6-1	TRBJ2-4	ANYKPGGGGKNIQY
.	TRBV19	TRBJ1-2	ASSEGHRGYT
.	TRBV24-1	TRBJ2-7	ATSDLAPRALTYEQY
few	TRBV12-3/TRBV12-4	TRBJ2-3	ASSPPRDFWADTQY
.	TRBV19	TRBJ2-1	ASSIASKRDEQF
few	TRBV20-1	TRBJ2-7	SASAGQGRVYEQY
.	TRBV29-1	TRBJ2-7	SAALLAGGSYEQY
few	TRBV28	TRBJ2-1	ASKSGQSNNEQF
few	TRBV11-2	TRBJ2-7	ASSLAGALTYEQY
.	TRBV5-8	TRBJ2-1	ASRSGSRSEQF